The 29 T cell receptor beta chains presented below share a single source sample, sequenced in a study of T cells after yellow fever vaccination. TCRdb ran MiXCR on the 5' RACE reads and lists one entry per CDR3 protein. The table shows 50,000 or so distinct CDR3 sequences, with around 6.9% occurring only once. The source was CD8+ T cells sorted from PBMCs, collected on the day of the first yellow fever vaccination. The receptors come from a man aged 18 to 30 who received the YFV17D yellow fever vaccine.

The V and J genes are TRBV4-1 and TRBJ1-1, with D unresolved. The germline V and J ends were trimmed by 1 base and 0 bases, with 9 bases remaining between them. The CDR3 runs 15 residues. CDR1 is MGHRA and CDR2 is YSYEKL in the germline V gene. The CDR3 coding sequence is TGCGCCAGCAGCCAAGTCGGTTACATGAACACTGAAGCTTTCTTT. Protein: CASSQVGYMNTEAFF.

This clonotype was counted many times. V gene TRBV12-3 or TRBV12-4 combines with J gene TRBJ1-5; TRBD1 is a possible D gene (6 bases). Deletions cut 1 base from V and 0 bases from J, with 10 bases between. The length of the CDR3 is 16 residues. CDR3 bases: TGTGCCAGCAGTTTAGAAACAGGGCTTAGCAATCAGCCCCAGCATTTT. Its protein is CASSLETGLSNQPQHF.

This clonotype showed up many times. The chain carries TRBV27 and TRBJ1-2; TRBD1 aligns across 8 bases. CDR3 length: 13 residues. Germline-derived CDR1 and CDR2 are MNHEY and SMNVEV (reference sequence). The V segment lost 3 bases and the J segment 8 bases; nucleotides outside the gene matches: 5. The CDR3 reads CASSLGTGQGYTF. CDR3 sequence (DNA): TGTGCCAGCAGTTTGGGGACAGGTCAAGGCTACACCTTC.

This clonotype has more than one count but fewer than ten. The chain recombines TRBV7-2 with TRBJ1-2; D is perhaps TRBD1 (5 bases). V lost 7 bases to trimming and J lost 4 bases, with 22 bases between them. CDR3 length: 16 amino acids. Germline V gene sequence: CDR1 SGHTA, CDR2 FQGNSA. CDR3 loop: CASTIGGGKGSYGYTF. The DNA of the CDR3 is TGTGCCAGCACCATCGGGGGAGGGAAGGGGAGCTATGGCTACACCTTC.

The chain has TRBV20-1 and TRBJ2-7, with 7 bases that match TRBD1. Unmatched junction bases numbered 8, after V lost 2 bases and J lost 4 bases. Germline assignment: CDR1 DFQATT and CDR2 SNEGSKA (reference sequence). The CDR3 loop spans 14 amino acids. CDR3 coding DNA: TGCAGTGCTAGAACCAAACAGGGGATTTACGAGCAGTACGTC. Protein sequence: CSARTKQGIYEQYV.

This clonotype was recorded many times. This sequence joins TRBV27 and TRBJ2-2; the D gene is possibly TRBD2 (5 bases). The CDR3 is 16 amino acids. V lost 5 bases and J lost 1, with 14 bases in between. Germline assignment: CDR1 MNHEY and CDR2 SMNVEV (reference sequence). CDR3 coding DNA: TGTGCCAGCAGTCCTCCGGGGAGATTGAACACCGGGGAGCTGTTTTTT. This translates into CASSPPGRLNTGELFF.

This clonotype has at least ten counts. The rearrangement links TRBV14 to TRBJ2-5; D may match TRBD1 or TRBD2 (6 bases each). CDR1 is SGHDN and CDR2 is FVKESK in the germline V gene. CDR3 length equals 14 residues. V was pared by 4 bases and J by 9 bases, with 18 bases between. CDR3 bases: TGTGCCAGCAGCCGAGCTGGGGGGCGACTAGCCCAGTACTTC. Amino acids: CASSRAGGRLAQYF.

The chain carries TRBV7-2 and TRBJ2-3, with 9 bases that match TRBD1. The CDR3 totals 16 residues. The ends lost 5 bases at V and 2 bases at J; junction bases unmatched: 8. The germline gives CDR1 SGHTA, CDR2 FQGNSA. CDR3 DNA sequence: TGTGCCAGCAGCCCCCCGGGACAGGGAAACACAGATACGCAGTATTTT. It codes for CASSPPGQGNTDTQYF. Full variable domain (missing parts from reference TRBV7-2 and TRBJ2-3): GAGVSQSPSNKVTEKGKDVELRCDPISGHTALYWYRQSLGQGLEFLIYFQGNSAPDKSGLPSDRFSAERTGGSVSTLTIQRTQQEDSAVYLCASSPPGQGNTDTQYFGPGTRLTVL.

This clonotype has a count of ten or more. This chain uses TRBV4-1 with TRBJ1-1; maybe TRBD1 (6 bases). V was trimmed by 3 bases and J by 0 bases, leaving 23 bases between them. CDR1 and CDR2 (germline): MGHRA, YSYEKL. The CDR3 extends over 19 amino acids. The CDR3 DNA sequence: TGCGCCAGCAGCCACGGGGGGGCGGGGGTTGCCGGATTGAACACTGAAGCTTTCTTT. Translating gives CASSHGGAGVAGLNTEAFF.

This clonotype was detected many times. The V call is TRBV29-1, the J call TRBJ2-4; D not resolved. Germline V gene lookup returns CDR1 SQVTM and CDR2 ANQGSEA. CDR3 size: 13 residues. Trimming removed 7 bases from V and 7 bases from J, with 17 bases in between. The CDR3 DNA sequence: TGCAGCGCCCATGCCCTAGATGAGAACATTCAGTACTTC. Its translation is CSAHALDENIQYF.

This chain uses TRBV12-3 or TRBV12-4 with TRBJ1-5; D not certain. CDR3 length equals 15 residues. With 2 bases removed from V and 5 bases from J, the gap between germline ends came to 13 bases. The chain's CDR3 is CASSLLPVVDQPQHF. The CDR3 coding sequence is TGTGCCAGCAGTTTATTGCCAGTGGTTGATCAGCCCCAGCATTTT.

This clonotype was detected only a few times. V is TRBV11-2 and J is TRBJ2-5, with 8 bases fitting TRBD1. Trimming removed 4 bases from V and 3 bases from J; junction bases left unmatched: 7. The CDR3 covers 15 residues. The germline CDR1 and CDR2 sequences are SGHAT and FQNNGV. The CDR3, as DNA: TGTGCCAGCAGCTCCCCGGACAGGGAGAAAGAGACCCAGTACTTC. Translated: CASSSPDREKETQYF.

This clonotype was picked up many times. The V gene is TRBV20-1, the J gene TRBJ2-7, with 9 positions matching TRBD1. The CDR3 loop spans 15 amino acids. Per germline, CDR1 DFQATT and CDR2 SNEGSKA (reference sequence). V lost 5 bases to trimming and J lost 3 bases; unmatched junction nucleotides: 11. The CDR3, as DNA: TGCAGTGCTCCGGACAGGGGAAACCCCAACTACGAGCAGTACTTC. Translated, it gives CSAPDRGNPNYEQYF.

This clonotype appeared a few times. The rearrangement joins TRBV5-5 to TRBJ2-5; 7 positions match TRBD2. V lost 4 bases to trimming and J lost 2 bases; unmatched junction nucleotides: 14. The CDR3 sequence is 17 residues long. CDR1 is SGHKS, CDR2 YYEKEE, per germline (reference sequence). The chain's CDR3 is CASSAGRVQRGQETQYF. CDR3 coding DNA: TGTGCCAGCAGCGCCGGGCGGGTGCAGCGGGGTCAAGAGACCCAGTACTTC.

V usage is TRBV7-9 and J usage is TRBJ2-7; D is tentatively TRBD1 or TRBD2 (5 bases each). The CDR3 covers 12 residues. From germline, CDR1 is SEHNR and CDR2 FQNEAQ (reference sequence). V was cut by 4 bases and J by 6 bases, with 10 bases left in between. DNA for the CDR3: TGTGCCAGCAGCTCCCGGGACCCCGAGCAGTACGTC. This codes for CASSSRDPEQYV.

This clonotype was detected ten times or more. The chain links TRBV5-1 to TRBJ2-2, with 7 bases fitting TRBD2. The CDR3 is 15 residues long. Germline CDR1 is SGHRS and CDR2 is YFSETQ. V lost 2 bases and J lost 4; bases outside the gene matches: 5. CDR3 residues: CASSLQRGATGELFF. CDR3 in DNA: TGCGCCAGCAGCTTACAGCGGGGCGCCACCGGGGAGCTGTTTTTT.

This clonotype was found a few times. The gene calls are TRBV7-9 and TRBJ2-2, with D possibly being TRBD1 (7 bases). CDR3 size: 12 residues. Germline lookup yields CDR1 SEHNR and CDR2 FQNEAQ (reference sequence). V lost 10 bases to trimming and J lost 5 bases, with 11 bases between them. This CDR3 reads CAISGGTGELFF. CDR3 coding DNA: TGTGCCATCTCAGGGGGGACCGGGGAGCTGTTTTTT. Variable domain in full (rest from reference TRBV7-9 and TRBJ2-2): DTGVSQNPRHKITKRGQNVTFRCDPISEHNRLYWYRQTLGQGPEFLTYFQNEAQLEKSRLLSDRFSAERPKGSFSTLEIQRTEQGDSAMYLCAISGGTGELFFGEGSRLTVL.

The table lists this clonotype with a few counts. This chain uses TRBV19 with TRBJ2-1; D call uncertain. The CDR3 sequence is 16 residues long. Trimming removed 3 bases from V and 0 bases from J, with 12 bases in between. Germline values: CDR1 LNHDA, CDR2 SQIVND (reference sequence). CDR3: CASSISNMVSYNEQFF. The CDR3 region has the DNA TGTGCCAGTAGTATTAGCAACATGGTCTCCTACAATGAGCAGTTCTTC.

The gene calls are TRBV18 and TRBJ2-1; D may be TRBD1 (5 bases). The CDR3 is 16 residues long. Trimming removed 2 bases from V and 6 bases from J, with 17 bases in between. CDR1 is KGHSH and CDR2 is LQKENI in the germline V gene. The CDR3 DNA sequence: TGTGCCAGCTCACCAAGCCCCAGGGTAGTTGGCAATGAGCAGTTCTTC. Translated, it gives CASSPSPRVVGNEQFF.

The V gene is TRBV6-5, the J gene TRBJ1-2, with D possibly TRBD1 on 5 matching bases. The CDR3 runs to 15 residues. Germline V gene sequence: CDR1 MNHEY, CDR2 SVGAGI. V lost 0 bases and J lost 4, with 12 bases in between. This CDR3 reads CASSYSRGRVYGYTF. The CDR3 DNA reads TGTGCCAGCAGTTACTCCCGTGGCAGGGTCTATGGCTACACCTTC.

This clonotype was found many times. The gene calls are TRBV7-3 and TRBJ1-2; a possible D gene is TRBD1 (6 bases). The germline V and J ends were trimmed by 5 bases and 6 bases, with 28 bases remaining between them. This CDR3 comprises 18 residues. CDR1 and CDR2 (germline): SGHTA, FQGTGA. In nucleotides, the CDR3 is TGTGCCAGCAGCCCCCGGTCGGGGCGCAGGGGCTGTTTCGATGGCTACACCTTC. Its protein product is CASSPRSGRRGCFDGYTF.

V is TRBV5-6 and J is TRBJ2-3, with D perhaps matching TRBD1 (6 bases). Trimming left V 4 bases short and J 2 bases short, with 20 bases between. The CDR3 covers 17 residues. Per germline, CDR1 SGHDT and CDR2 YYEEEE. The CDR3 region is CASSPQARDKFTDTQYF. The CDR3 nucleotides read TGTGCCAGCAGCCCCCAGGCCCGGGACAAATTCACAGATACGCAGTATTTT.

At least ten counts were recorded for this clonotype. The rearrangement uses TRBV12-3 or TRBV12-4 and TRBJ2-1, with D tentatively TRBD1 or TRBD2 (6 bases each). There are 12 residues in the CDR3. V lost 7 bases and J lost 5, with 9 bases in between. CDR3 protein: CASNGGHNEQFF. CDR3 bases: TGTGCCAGCAACGGGGGCCACAATGAGCAGTTCTTC.

The table lists this clonotype with many counts. V usage is TRBV6-6 and J usage is TRBJ2-7; 7 nucleotides line up with TRBD2. The CDR3 sequence is 11 residues long. From germline, CDR1 is MNHNY and CDR2 SVGAGI (reference sequence). The J segment lost 7 bases and the V segment lost 7 bases, leaving 4 bases of the junction unmatched. Written as DNA, the CDR3 is TGTGCCAGCATGGGGGGGGAAGAGCAGTACTTC. Its translation: CASMGGEEQYF.

This clonotype was counted ten times or more. The chain has TRBV28 and TRBJ1-5; 12 bases align to TRBD1. This CDR3 has 16 amino acids. Germline loops: CDR1 MDHEN, CDR2 SYDVKM. V dropped 4 bases and J dropped 5; count of bases not matched to a gene: 6. The CDR3: CASSSGTGGTHQPQHF. DNA for the CDR3: TGTGCCAGCAGTTCCGGGACAGGGGGCACACATCAGCCCCAGCATTTT.

This chain joins TRBV19 and TRBJ1-2; D call uncertain. The germline V gene encodes CDR1 LNHDA and CDR2 SQIVND (reference sequence). V dropped 2 bases and J dropped 2 bases, with 9 bases sitting between them. There are 14 residues in the CDR3. The CDR3 sequence: CASSIQSTNYGYTF. The CDR3 DNA reads as TGTGCCAGTAGTATACAAAGCACGAACTATGGCTACACCTTC.

This clonotype was seen a handful of times. The chain links TRBV4-3 to TRBJ2-7; D not resolved. The germline V gene encodes CDR1 LGHNA and CDR2 YSLEER. V lost 2 bases and J 2 bases, leaving 7 bases between the germline ends. The CDR3 runs 13 residues. CDR3 coding DNA: TGCGCCAGCAGCCAACACCGAACCTACGAGCAGTACTTC. It yields the protein CASSQHRTYEQYF.

This clonotype was observed many times. This rearrangement joins TRBV7-2 to TRBJ1-5; TRBD1 matches at 9 bases. This CDR3 has 15 amino acids. Germline V lookup: CDR1 SGHTA, CDR2 FQGNSA. The V and J ends lost 5 bases and 9 bases, in that order; junction bases with no gene match: 11. The CDR3 nucleotides are TGTGCCAGCAGCCCTCGGACAGGGGAGCATGTGCCCCAGCATTTT. This gives the protein CASSPRTGEHVPQHF. Full variable domain (remainder filled in from reference TRBV7-2 and TRBJ1-5): GAGVSQSPSNKVTEKGKDVELRCDPISGHTALYWYRQSLGQGLEFLIYFQGNSAPDKSGLPSDRFSAERTGGSVSTLTIQRTQQEDSAVYLCASSPRTGEHVPQHFGDGTRLSIL.

This rearrangement joins TRBV7-2 to TRBJ2-1; TRBD2 agrees at 13 bases. In germline, CDR1 is SGHTA, CDR2 FQGNSA. The CDR3 contains 18 residues. The J segment lost 0 bases and the V segment lost 5 bases, leaving 7 bases of the junction unmatched. DNA of the CDR3: TGTGCCAGCAGCGCCGGACTAGCGGGGGCCTACTCCTACAATGAGCAGTTCTTC. Translation gives CASSAGLAGAYSYNEQFF.